The 17 T cell receptor beta chains below come from one sample, sequenced in a study of CD8+ T cells in alopecia areata. The authors extracted RNA and reverse transcribed it into cDNA as the sequencing template. Data came from immunoSEQ multiplex PCR; TCRdb stores just in-frame clones and leaves some out. The sample shows 150,000 or so clones, more than 45% of them seen only once. Sequenced: CD4+ T cells sorted from blood. All receptors come from a human donor with alopecia areata.

There are a few counts of this clone. V usage is TRBV29-1 and J usage is TRBJ2-5; D uncertain. The CDR3 totals 14 residues. The ends were cut back, 3 bases at V and 1 base at J, with 12 bases in the middle. The germline gives CDR1 SQVTM, CDR2 ANQGSEA. The CDR3 DNA is TGCAGCGTTGAGTCCTGGCTTTTCCAAGAGACCCAGTACTTC. This gives the protein CSVESWLFQETQYF.

The chain couples TRBV10-3 to TRBJ2-1; a possible D gene is TRBD2 (6 bases). This CDR3 is built from 16 residues. Germline V gives CDR1 ENHRY, CDR2 SYGVKD. Trimming removed 7 bases at V and 7 bases at J, with 23 bases between. The CDR3 coding sequence is TGTGCCATCACCCGGGGTGGTAGCGGAGGCGGGAATGAGCAGTTCTTC. It translates to CAITRGGSGGGNEQFF.

This CDR3 reads CASSFWLGGNTIYF. The CDR3 DNA reads TGTGCCAGCAGTTTTTGGCTTGGAGGAAACACCATATATTTT. The genes are TRBV28 and TRBJ1-3; D is ambiguous. This CDR3 comprises 14 residues. The germline gives CDR1 MDHEN, CDR2 SYDVKM. The V gene lost 3 bases and the J gene lost 4 bases, with 10 bases spanning the gap.

This clone was counted only a few times. This chain uses TRBV7-2 with TRBJ2-4; D gene uncertain. In germline, CDR1 is SGHTA, CDR2 FQGNSA. The ends were cut back, 3 bases at V and 2 bases at J, with 8 bases in the middle. This CDR3 is 14 amino acids long. The CDR3 sequence: CASSFSPTKNIQYF. CDR3 DNA sequence: TGTGCCAGCAGCTTTTCGCCCACCAAAAACATTCAGTACTTC.

J is TRBJ2-5 and V is TRBV30, with D maybe TRBD2 (7 bases). Germline V gene data show CDR1 as GTSNPN and CDR2 as SVGIG (reference sequence). The V and J ends lost 7 bases and 1 base respectively, with 13 bases between them. This CDR3 has 13 residues. CDR3 sequence: CASVAGAQETQYF. The CDR3 DNA sequence: TGTGCCTCAGTCGCGGGGGCCCAAGAGACCCAGTACTTC.

The chain recombines TRBV7-8 with TRBJ2-6; D ambiguous. The CDR3 is 15 amino acids. Trimming took off 3 bases at V and 0 bases at J, with 6 bases between the two ends. The germline CDR1 and CDR2 sequences are SGHVS and FQNEAQ. CDR3 sequence reads: CASSFLSSGANVLTF. In nucleotides, the CDR3 is TGTGCCAGCAGCTTCTTGAGCTCTGGGGCCAACGTCCTGACTTTC.

This chain links TRBV2 with TRBJ2-2; 10 nucleotides match TRBD1. Per the germline V gene, CDR1 is SNHLY and CDR2 is FYNNEI. The CDR3 is 12 amino acids. The trim removed 9 bases at V and 6 bases at J, leaving 1 base unmatched. For the CDR3, the DNA is TGTGCCAGGGGACAGGGGTCCGGGGAGCTGTTTTTT. It yields the protein CARGQGSGELFF. Full variable domain (outside the CDR3, taken from reference TRBV2 and TRBJ2-2): EPEVTQTPSHQVTQMGQEVILRCVPISNHLYFYWYRQILGQKVEFLVSFYNNEISEKSEIFDDQFSVERPDGSNFTLKIRSTKLEDSAMYFCARGQGSGELFFGEGSRLTVL.

The chain has TRBV10-3 and TRBJ2-2; 11 bases are shared with TRBD2. CDR1 ENHRY and CDR2 SYGVKD come from the germline V gene. This CDR3 has 15 residues. V gave up 5 bases and J gave up 4 bases; unmatched junction bases: 3. The CDR3 DNA reads TGTGCCATCAGTAGACTAGCGGGAAGCACCGGGGAGCTGTTTTTT. It encodes CAISRLAGSTGELFF.

The chain joins TRBV10-3 to TRBJ1-2; no firm D call. Per the germline V gene, CDR1 is ENHRY and CDR2 is SYGVKD. The V end was cut by 2 bases, the J end by 2 bases, with 0 bases between. This CDR3 has 11 residues. CDR3 amino acids: CAISENYGYTF. DNA for the CDR3: TGTGCCATCAGTGAGAACTATGGCTACACCTTC.

This clone was seen more than once but under ten times. The chain links TRBV18 to TRBJ1-5; D gene uncertain. Trimming cost V 3 bases and J 5 bases, with 8 bases left between them. This CDR3 comprises 13 residues. Germline V gene sequence: CDR1 KGHSH, CDR2 LQKENI. For the CDR3, the DNA is TGTGCCAGCTCACCTTCCCTTGATCAGCCCCAGCATTTT. This translates into CASSPSLDQPQHF.

The chain carries TRBV28 and TRBJ2-5; 11 bases line up with TRBD2. The CDR3 is made up of 15 amino acids. Trimming took 5 bases from V and 7 from J; bases not matched to a gene: 9. Germline V lookup: CDR1 MDHEN, CDR2 SYDVKM. DNA for the CDR3: TGTGCCAGCAGTGTGGGGCTAGCGGGAGGTGGGACCCAGTACTTC. It encodes CASSVGLAGGGTQYF.

The chain has TRBV7-6 and TRBJ2-7; 7 nucleotides line up with TRBD2. Germline CDR1 SGHVS, CDR2 FNYEAQ. V lost 0 bases, J lost 2 bases, and 4 bases stayed unmatched. This CDR3 spans 15 amino acids. The CDR3 DNA reads as TGTGCCAGCAGCTTAGCCAGCGGGATGGCCTACGAGCAGTACTTC. Its protein product is CASSLASGMAYEQYF.

V gene TRBV13 combines with J gene TRBJ2-7; D is unclear. Germline assignment: CDR1 PRHDT and CDR2 FYEKMQ (reference sequence). Trimming took 5 bases from V and 5 from J, leaving 4 bases between them. The CDR3 runs 10 residues. CDR3 amino acids: CASSRNEQYF. The CDR3 DNA sequence: TGTGCCAGCAGCCGCAACGAGCAGTACTTC.

Only a few counts were recorded for this clone. The rearrangement uses TRBV18 and TRBJ2-1; D is ambiguous. V was cut by 2 bases and J by 10 bases, with 9 bases left in between. This CDR3 is 12 amino acids long. The V gene's germline CDR1 is KGHSH and CDR2 LQKENI. The chain's CDR3 is CASSPKGPEQFF. The CDR3 bases are TGTGCCAGCTCACCAAAAGGGCCAGAGCAGTTCTTC.

J is TRBJ2-7 and V is TRBV2, with 7 nucleotides matching TRBD1. CDR1 and CDR2 (germline): SNHLY, FYNNEI. The CDR3 length is 12 residues. V trimming: 10 bases; J trimming: 5 bases; junction bases outside the gene matches: 8. CDR3 bases: TGTGCCACCACGACAGGGTCCGACGAGCAGTACTTC. This translates into CATTTGSDEQYF.

This clone has a single count. The gene calls are TRBV4-2 and TRBJ2-2; D is uncertain. From germline, CDR1 is LGHNA and CDR2 YNFKEQ. V shed 4 bases and J shed 0 bases, with 9 bases lying between them. The CDR3 totals 15 residues. CDR3 in amino acids: CASSRYDSNTGELFF. In DNA, the CDR3 is TGTGCCAGCAGCCGGTACGACTCGAACACCGGGGAGCTGTTTTTT.

The table lists this clone with a few counts. The rearrangement links TRBV18 to TRBJ2-5; no firm D call. This CDR3 has 13 amino acids. Trimming removed 2 bases at V and 0 bases at J, with 4 bases between. The germline CDR1 and CDR2 sequences are KGHSH and LQKENI. The CDR3 loop is CASSPLHQETQYF. The DNA for the CDR3 is TGTGCCAGCTCACCATTACACCAAGAGACCCAGTACTTC. Supplemented by reference TRBV18 and TRBJ2-5, the full variable domain reads NAGVMQNPRHLVRRRGQEARLRCSPMKGHSHVYWYRQLPEEGLKFMVYLQKENIIDESGMPKERFSAEFPKEGPSILRIQQVVRGDSAAYFCASSPLHQETQYFGPGTRLLVL.